Detailed here is one T cell receptor (beta chain). Which antigen it targets is not known. Base qualities are missing; no much larger clone stands one base away. Only healthy Caucasian donors were included. Three pairs of female monozygotic twins, all aged roughly 18 to 30 years, were included in the twin cohort. Positive isolation kits from Invitrogen were used to isolate CD4+ and CD8+ T cell populations. These data belong to a study of identical twins (dated by TCRdb to 2016 to 2017). In the study overall: TCR alpha and beta repertoires from monozygotic twins, unrelated adults of various ages and cord blood were deep-sequenced to test whether fetal clonotypes persist. To rule out contamination, replicate twin experiments were performed at different times with different library preparation protocols.

V is shortened by 5 bases, J by 6 bases, and the region joining them spans 23 bases. CDR1 is given as DFQATT and CDR2 as SNEGSKA, both from the germline V gene (reference sequence). Including the terminal cysteine and phenylalanine, the CDR3 comprises 16 residues. Here the CDR3 DNA is all that survives: 48 bases in frame from base 1. Overall study results and their limits: In beta out-of-frame sequences, excess twin sharing was weaker, because having fewer shared sequences lowered the signal-to-noise ratio. Abundant cord blood beta clonotypes had fewer insertions, young adult naive repertoires showed a similar but weaker trend, and memory repertoires showed no such trend. Out-of-frame TCR alpha sharing in monozygotic twins was systematically underestimated by recombination models, whereas sharing between unrelated individuals was in agreement with the recombination models. Compared with coincidental sharing between unrelated individuals, out-of-frame TCR alpha sequences shared between twins showed an excess of sequences with low generation probability. Because the same donors could not be followed over many years, conclusions were based on cross-sectional statistical analysis. Invariant T cells such as MAIT and iNKT could partly confound zero-insertion analyses, though diverse VJ usage argued against this for most clonotypes.

Libraries were constructed by 5' RACE. The instrument given in TCRdb is Illumina HiSeq 2000. A universal primer binding site was added through template switching, and the final cDNA carried a unique molecular identifier so that TCR cDNA molecules could be counted accurately. Specific primers in the conserved constant-segment region were used to synthesize first-strand cDNA for the TCR alpha and beta chains. To control for contamination, every cDNA library was double barcoded, receiving both a SMART-Mk sample barcode and Illumina barcodes. TruSeq adapter sequences along with Illumina sample barcodes were introduced in two successive PCR steps. TCR alpha and beta cDNA libraries were sequenced on the Illumina HiSeq platform with custom primers. The paper's data handling went like this. MiGEC processed the raw reads to extract unique molecular identifiers, while MiXCR was used to determine the CDR3 positions. For each individual, recombination models were inferred using an EM algorithm with the repgenHMM and IGoR tools. The analysis of shared clonotypes was done with the tcR package in R, with sharing normalized by the product of cloneset sizes. To study raw recombination free of thymic and clonal selection effects, out-of-frame nonproductive sequences were analyzed. Starting from the raw public reads, TCRdb applied fastp trimming at Q25, assembled clones with MiXCR and retained in-frame beta chains. Every CDR3 protein is listed once, alongside the most common genes and DNA of its rows. Here the V and J calls rest on TCRdb's processing, not on the authors' analysis. The sample table shows 460,000 or so distinct CDR3 sequences, and 11% to 15% are seen once. Of the sample, around 0.48% is held by the ten largest clones.

In addition, the sample was reused for a study of yellow fever vaccine responses in identical twins. As the second study states: The authors reported that the T cell response to vaccination in identical twins appeared partly convergent and partly personalized. Focusing on identical twins, the study followed the T cell clones that responded to the vaccine, and did so with precision.

This sequence originates from a young woman in good health. The V gene is TRBV20-1 and the J gene is TRBJ2-1, with no reliable assignment of the D segment. The sequenced sample was CD4+ T cells sorted from blood. The CDR3 is CSAELELTPPGNEQFF. The sequence in DNA is TGCAGTGCTGAACTGGAACTCACTCCACCCGGCAATGAGCAGTTCTTC.